Each of the 7 T cell receptor beta chains below was sequenced from the same sample in a study of control samples from healthy donors and cancer patients. Measured with immunoSEQ multiplex PCR; TCRdb has only the in-frame clones, and not every one. The sample carries around 140,000 clones, more than 80% recorded once. The specimen was blood. Receptor source: a young man in good health.

The gene calls are TRBV30 and TRBJ1-5, with a possible D match to TRBD1 (6 bases). V lost 0 bases and J 5 bases, leaving 8 bases between the germline ends. The CDR3 is made up of 13 amino acids. CDR1 and CDR2 from the germline V gene are GTSNPN and SVGIG (reference sequence). The CDR3 sequence: CAWSVGGYQPQHF. The CDR3 coding sequence is TGTGCCTGGAGTGTAGGGGGGTATCAGCCCCAGCATTTT.

The chain combines TRBV19 with TRBJ2-2; 8 bases are shared with TRBD2. The CDR3 covers 13 residues. J lost 4 bases, V lost 9 bases, and 4 bases had no gene match. The germline V gene has CDR1 LNHDA and CDR2 SQIVND (reference sequence). This CDR3 is CASRTSSTGELFF. CDR3 bases: TGTGCCAGCCGGACTAGCAGCACCGGGGAGCTGTTTTTT.

The rearrangement links TRBV27 to TRBJ2-1; possibly TRBD2 for D (7 bases). The CDR3 is 15 residues long. Trimming removed 11 bases from V and 6 bases from J, with 23 bases in between. From germline, CDR1 is MNHEY and CDR2 SMNVEV (reference sequence). This CDR3 reads CARRGGLKPFNEQFF. The CDR3 DNA is TGTGCCCGTAGGGGGGGACTCAAACCCTTCAATGAGCAGTTCTTC.

This clone has a handful of counts. The genes are TRBV24-1 and TRBJ2-7; D may be TRBD2 (5 bases). The germline V gene encodes CDR1 KGHDR and CDR2 SFDVKD. The CDR3 is made up of 12 amino acids. V was shortened by 5 bases and J by 4 bases, with 8 bases between the two germline ends. The CDR3 DNA follows: TGTGCCACCAGTGGCTCGGGATACGAGCAGTACTTC. Its translation: CATSGSGYEQYF.

This chain uses TRBV27 with TRBJ1-5, with 7 bases lining up with TRBD1. J lost 5 bases, V lost 9 bases, and 7 bases had no gene match. Germline CDR1 reads MNHEY; CDR2 reads SMNVEV (reference sequence). This CDR3 is built from 13 residues. CDR3 region: CASRQGQYQPQHF. The CDR3, as DNA: TGTGCCAGTCGACAGGGACAGTATCAGCCCCAGCATTTT.

This chain uses TRBV6-2 or TRBV6-3 with TRBJ1-2; maybe TRBD1 (5 bases). Germline V gene data show CDR1 as MNHEY and CDR2 as SVGEGT. Deletions cut 3 bases from V and 0 bases from J, with 8 bases between. This CDR3 has 14 residues. The CDR3 is CASSYGASNYGYTF. The CDR3 DNA reads as TGTGCCAGCAGTTATGGGGCGTCTAACTATGGCTACACCTTC.

The table lists this clone with a count of one. The V call is TRBV9, the J call TRBJ1-3; D gene ambiguous. In germline, CDR1 is SGDLS, CDR2 YYNGEE. V was cut by 3 bases and J by 0 bases, with 10 bases left in between. The CDR3 spans 15 residues. Here the CDR3 DNA reads TGTGCCAGCAGCGCCTACGGGTACTCTGGAAACACCATATATTTT. This codes for CASSAYGYSGNTIYF.